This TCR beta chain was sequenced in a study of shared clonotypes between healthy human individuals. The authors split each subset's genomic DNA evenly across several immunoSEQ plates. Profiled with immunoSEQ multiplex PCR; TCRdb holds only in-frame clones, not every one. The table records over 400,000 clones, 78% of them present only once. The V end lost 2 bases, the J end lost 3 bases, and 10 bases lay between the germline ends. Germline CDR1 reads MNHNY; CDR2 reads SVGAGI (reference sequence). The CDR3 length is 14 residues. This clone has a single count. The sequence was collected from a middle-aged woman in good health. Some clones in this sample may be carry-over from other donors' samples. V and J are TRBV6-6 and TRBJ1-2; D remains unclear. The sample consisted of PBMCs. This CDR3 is CASSYVGIDYGYTF. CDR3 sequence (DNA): TGTGCCAGCAGTTACGTCGGGATAGACTATGGCTACACCTTC.